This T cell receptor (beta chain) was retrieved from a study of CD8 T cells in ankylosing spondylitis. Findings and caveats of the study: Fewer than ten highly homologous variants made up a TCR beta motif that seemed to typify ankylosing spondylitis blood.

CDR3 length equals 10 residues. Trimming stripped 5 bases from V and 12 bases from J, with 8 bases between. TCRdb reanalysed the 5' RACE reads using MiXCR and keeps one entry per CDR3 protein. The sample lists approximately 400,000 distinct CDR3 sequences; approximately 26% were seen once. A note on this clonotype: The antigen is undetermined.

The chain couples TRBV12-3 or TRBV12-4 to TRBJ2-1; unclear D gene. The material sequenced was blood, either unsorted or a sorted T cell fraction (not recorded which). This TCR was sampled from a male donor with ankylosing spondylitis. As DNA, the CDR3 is TGTGCCAGCAGTCAGGTGTGGCAGTTCTTC. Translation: CASSQVWQFF.